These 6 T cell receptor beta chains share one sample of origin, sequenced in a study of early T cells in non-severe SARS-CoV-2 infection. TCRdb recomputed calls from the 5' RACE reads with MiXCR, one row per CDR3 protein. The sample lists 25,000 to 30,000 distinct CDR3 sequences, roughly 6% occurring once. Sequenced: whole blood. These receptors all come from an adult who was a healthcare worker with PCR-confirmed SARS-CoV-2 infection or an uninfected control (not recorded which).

CDR3 sequence reads: CASSPTERGAYNEQFF. In DNA form, the CDR3 reads TGTGCCAGCAGCCCGACCGAGCGGGGGGCGTACAATGAGCAGTTCTTC. The chain carries TRBV9 and TRBJ2-1; 9 bases agree with TRBD2. The V segment lost 4 bases and the J segment 4 bases; nucleotides outside the gene matches: 9. Germline lookup yields CDR1 SGDLS and CDR2 YYNGEE. CDR3 length equals 16 residues.

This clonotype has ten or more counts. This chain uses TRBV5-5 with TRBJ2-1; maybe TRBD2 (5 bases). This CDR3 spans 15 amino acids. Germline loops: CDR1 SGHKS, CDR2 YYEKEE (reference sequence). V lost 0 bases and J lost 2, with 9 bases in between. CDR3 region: CASSLDWGAYNEQFF. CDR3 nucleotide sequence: TGTGCCAGCAGCTTGGACTGGGGAGCCTACAATGAGCAGTTCTTC.

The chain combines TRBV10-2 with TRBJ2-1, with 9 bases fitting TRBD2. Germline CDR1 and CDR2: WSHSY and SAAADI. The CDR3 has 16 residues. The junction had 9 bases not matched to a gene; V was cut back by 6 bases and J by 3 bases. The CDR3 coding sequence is TGCGCCAGCAGCCCTCCTGGTAGCGGGAGCTACAATGAGCAGTTCTTC. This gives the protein CASSPPGSGSYNEQFF.

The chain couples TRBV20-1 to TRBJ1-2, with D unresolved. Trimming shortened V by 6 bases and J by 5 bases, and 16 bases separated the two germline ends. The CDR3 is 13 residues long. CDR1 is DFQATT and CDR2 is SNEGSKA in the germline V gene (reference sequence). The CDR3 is CSASMTPEYGYTF. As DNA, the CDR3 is TGCAGTGCCAGTATGACTCCTGAATATGGCTACACCTTC.

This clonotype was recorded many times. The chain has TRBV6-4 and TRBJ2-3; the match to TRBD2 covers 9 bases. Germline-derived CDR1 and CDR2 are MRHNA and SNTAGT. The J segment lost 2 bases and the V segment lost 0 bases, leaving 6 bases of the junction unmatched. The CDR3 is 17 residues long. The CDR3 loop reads CASSDSEVAGATDTQYF. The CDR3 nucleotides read TGTGCCAGCAGTGACTCGGAAGTAGCGGGAGCCACAGATACGCAGTATTTT.

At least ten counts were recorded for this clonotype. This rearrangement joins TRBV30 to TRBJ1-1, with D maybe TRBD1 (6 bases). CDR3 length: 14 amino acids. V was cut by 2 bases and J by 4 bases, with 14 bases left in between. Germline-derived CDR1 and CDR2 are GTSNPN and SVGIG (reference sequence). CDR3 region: CAWSLTTGVTEAFF. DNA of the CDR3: TGTGCCTGGAGTCTTACGACAGGAGTCACTGAAGCTTTCTTT.